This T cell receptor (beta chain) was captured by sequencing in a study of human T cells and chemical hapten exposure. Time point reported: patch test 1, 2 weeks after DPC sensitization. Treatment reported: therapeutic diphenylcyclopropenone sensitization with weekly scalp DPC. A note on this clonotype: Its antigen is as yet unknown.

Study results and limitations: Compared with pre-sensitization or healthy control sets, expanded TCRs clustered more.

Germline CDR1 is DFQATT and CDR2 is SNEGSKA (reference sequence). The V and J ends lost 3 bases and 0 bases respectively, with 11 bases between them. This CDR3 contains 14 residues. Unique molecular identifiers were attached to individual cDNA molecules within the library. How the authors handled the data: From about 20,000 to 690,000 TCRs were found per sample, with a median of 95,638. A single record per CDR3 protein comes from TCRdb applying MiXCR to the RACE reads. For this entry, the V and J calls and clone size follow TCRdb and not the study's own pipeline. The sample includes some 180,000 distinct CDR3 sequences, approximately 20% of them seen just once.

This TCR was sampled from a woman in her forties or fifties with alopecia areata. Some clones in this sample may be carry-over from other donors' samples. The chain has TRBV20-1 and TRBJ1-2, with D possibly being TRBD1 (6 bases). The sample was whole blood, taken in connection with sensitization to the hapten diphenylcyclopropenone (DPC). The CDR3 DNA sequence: TGCAGTGCTAGTGCAGGGGAGGCTAACTATGGCTACACCTTC. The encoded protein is CSASAGEANYGYTF.